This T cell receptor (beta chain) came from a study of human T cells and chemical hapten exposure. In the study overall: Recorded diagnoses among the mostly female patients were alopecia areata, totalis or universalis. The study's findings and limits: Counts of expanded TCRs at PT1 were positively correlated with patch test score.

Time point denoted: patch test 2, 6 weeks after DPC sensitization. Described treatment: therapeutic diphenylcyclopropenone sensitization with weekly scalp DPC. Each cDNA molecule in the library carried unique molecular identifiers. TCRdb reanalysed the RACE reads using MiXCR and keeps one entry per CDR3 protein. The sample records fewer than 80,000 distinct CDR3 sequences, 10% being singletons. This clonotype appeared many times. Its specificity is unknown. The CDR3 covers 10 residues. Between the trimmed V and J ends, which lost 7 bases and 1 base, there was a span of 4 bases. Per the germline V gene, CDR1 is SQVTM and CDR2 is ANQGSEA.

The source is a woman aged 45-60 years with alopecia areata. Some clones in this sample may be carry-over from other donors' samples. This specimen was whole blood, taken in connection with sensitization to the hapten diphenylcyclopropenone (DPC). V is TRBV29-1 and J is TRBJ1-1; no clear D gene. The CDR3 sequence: CSAANTEAFF. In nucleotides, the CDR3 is TGCAGCGCGGCGAACACTGAAGCTTTCTTT.